What follows are 15 T cell receptor beta chains derived from one specimen sequenced in a study of cytotoxic CD8 clonotypes in ibrutinib-treated CLL. TCRdb's table, derived via immunoSEQ multiplex PCR, lists solely in-frame clones and lacks some. The table records 250,000 to 350,000 clones, approximately 76% of them present only once. Sequenced here: PBMCs, sampled at disease progression, from a patient treated with ibrutinib. The receptors come from a human donor with chronic lymphocytic leukemia.

The genes are TRBV29-1 and TRBJ1-1, with TRBD1 matching 8 bases. CDR3 length equals 14 residues. Germline lookup yields CDR1 SQVTM and CDR2 ANQGSEA. The V segment lost 7 bases and the J segment 5 bases; nucleotides outside the gene matches: 12. CDR3 sequence: CSARPQGAGTEAFF. CDR3 nucleotide sequence: TGCAGCGCCAGGCCCCAGGGGGCAGGTACTGAAGCTTTCTTT.

This clone was recorded a few times. The V and J genes are TRBV4-3 and TRBJ1-1; D is ambiguous. The V gene's germline CDR1 is LGHNA and CDR2 YSLEER. With 3 bases removed from V and 1 base from J, the gap between germline ends came to 3 bases. The CDR3 covers 12 residues. In nucleotides, the CDR3 is TGCGCCAGCAGCCAGGGGAACACTGAAGCTTTCTTT. This encodes CASSQGNTEAFF.

This clone came up once. The chain recombines TRBV10-3 with TRBJ2-2; possibly TRBD2 for D (6 bases). V lost 2 bases to trimming and J lost 9 bases, with 13 bases between them. Germline V CDR1 and CDR2: ENHRY, SYGVKD. This CDR3 is built from 14 residues. As DNA, the CDR3 is TGTGCCATCAGTGAGACAGCTGGGGGGTGGGAGCTGTTTTTT. It is translated as CAISETAGGWELFF.

This chain links TRBV9 with TRBJ2-4, with D perhaps given as TRBD1 or TRBD2 (5 bases each). Germline-derived CDR1 and CDR2 are SGDLS and YYNGEE. V was clipped by 0 bases and J by 9 bases, with 13 bases between them. This CDR3 comprises 14 residues. DNA of the CDR3: TGTGCCAGCAGCGTAGGAGGGGCGGGTAGCATTCAGTACTTC. Its protein is CASSVGGAGSIQYF. Full variable domain (missing parts from reference TRBV9 and TRBJ2-4): DSGVTQTPKHLITATGQRVTLRCSPRSGDLSVYWYQQSLDQGLQFLIQYYNGEERAKGNILERFSAQQFPDLHSELNLSSLELGDSALYFCASSVGGAGSIQYFGAGTRLSVL.

The rearrangement uses TRBV7-8 and TRBJ2-5; 8 bases are a match to TRBD1. The CDR3 is made up of 15 amino acids. Germline V gene sequence: CDR1 SGHVS, CDR2 FQNEAQ. J was trimmed by 5 bases and V by 5 bases; bases with no gene match: 10. The CDR3 DNA reads TGTGCCAGCAGCCCAAACAGGGGGGATTGGGAGACCCAGTACTTC. Translated: CASSPNRGDWETQYF.

The CDR3 region has the DNA TGTGCCAGCAGCTTAGGTTCCCTCACAGATACGCAGTATTTT. Translated, it gives CASSLGSLTDTQYF. The chain recombines TRBV5-4 with TRBJ2-3, with D unclear. Germline V gene lookup returns CDR1 SGHNT and CDR2 YYREEE (reference sequence). V was shortened by 2 bases and J by 2 bases, with 9 bases between the two germline ends. The CDR3 has 14 residues.

The chain has TRBV4-1 and TRBJ2-7; D might be TRBD1 (5 bases). The CDR3 has 14 amino acids. From germline, CDR1 is MGHRA and CDR2 YSYEKL. The ends were cut back, 1 base at V and 1 base at J, with 8 bases in the middle. The CDR3 DNA reads TGCGCCAGCAGCCAAGTGGCAGGGTCCTACGAGCAGTACTTC. Residues: CASSQVAGSYEQYF.

The chain uses TRBV18 and TRBJ1-1; D might be TRBD1 (5 bases). Germline CDR1 is KGHSH and CDR2 is LQKENI. The length of the CDR3 is 15 residues. V gave up 2 bases and J gave up 4 bases, with 14 bases separating them. CDR3 in DNA: TGTGCCAGCTCACCAAACTATTCGGGGGTCACTGAAGCTTTCTTT. This encodes CASSPNYSGVTEAFF.

This chain uses TRBV7-2 with TRBJ2-3, with D possibly TRBD2 on 5 matching bases. Trimming took 4 bases from V and 0 from J, leaving 14 bases between them. The CDR3 spans 16 residues. The germline V gene encodes CDR1 SGHTA and CDR2 FQGNSA. Here the CDR3 DNA reads TGTGCCAGCAGCTCGACTATCAACTGGAGCACAGATACGCAGTATTTT. This codes for CASSSTINWSTDTQYF.

This chain uses TRBV11-2 with TRBJ2-5, with D unresolved. Germline lookup yields CDR1 SGHAT and CDR2 FQNNGV. The V end was cut by 0 bases, the J end by 5 bases, with 22 bases between. The CDR3 consists of 18 residues. The CDR3 sequence is CASSLEGWVLGRYETQYF. Here the CDR3 DNA reads TGTGCCAGCAGCTTAGAGGGTTGGGTTCTTGGCCGGTATGAGACCCAGTACTTC.

This clone was recorded a few times. The CDR3, as DNA: TGTGCCAGCAGTCCCCTGTTGTCGTATGGCTACACCTTC. Protein product: CASSPLLSYGYTF. V is TRBV6-5 and J is TRBJ1-2; D call uncertain. Germline loops: CDR1 MNHEY, CDR2 SVGAGI. Trimming removed 5 bases from V and 5 bases from J, with 12 bases in between. The CDR3 runs to 13 residues.

The V gene is TRBV6-6, the J gene TRBJ2-3; D gene uncertain. V was pared by 3 bases and J by 9 bases, with 22 bases between. The CDR3 loop spans 16 amino acids. The germline V gene has CDR1 MNHNY and CDR2 SVGAGI (reference sequence). The CDR3 sequence is CASSYWGNGLTGTQYF. Here the CDR3 DNA reads TGTGCCAGCAGTTATTGGGGAAACGGGCTCACTGGGACGCAGTATTTT.

The gene calls are TRBV6-5 and TRBJ1-5; 10 bases are shared with TRBD1. The germline V gene encodes CDR1 MNHEY and CDR2 SVGAGI. V lost 6 bases to trimming and J lost 6 bases; unmatched junction nucleotides: 8. The CDR3 has 15 residues. The CDR3 region is CASRPATGGIQPQHF. In DNA form, the CDR3 reads TGTGCCAGCAGACCTGCGACAGGGGGCATTCAGCCCCAGCATTTT.

This clone has only a few counts. V and J are TRBV27 and TRBJ1-2; maybe TRBD1 (6 bases). Germline CDR1 MNHEY, CDR2 SMNVEV (reference sequence). The CDR3 extends over 13 amino acids. V lost 6 bases to trimming and J lost 1 base, with 9 bases between them. CDR3 protein: CASSLGGNYGYTF. The CDR3 DNA follows: TGTGCCAGCAGCCTAGGGGGTAACTATGGCTACACCTTC.

The V gene is TRBV4-1, the J gene TRBJ2-5, with 10 nucleotides matching TRBD2. This CDR3 region has 16 residues. In germline, CDR1 is MGHRA, CDR2 YSYEKL. With 0 bases clipped from V and 1 base from J, the junction kept 2 bases outside the gene matches. This CDR3 reads CASSQDPSGSQETQYF. The CDR3 nucleotides read TGCGCCAGCAGCCAAGATCCTAGCGGGAGCCAAGAGACCCAGTACTTC.